These T cell receptor beta chains were read from a single sample in a study of cytomegalovirus exposure and HLA in healthy donors. Measured with immunoSEQ multiplex PCR; TCRdb has only the in-frame clones, and not every one. Of under 200,000 clones detected, 55% to 80% appear once; the ten largest clones hold less than 5%. Source material: PBMCs. The source is a woman under 30 in good health and CMV-seropositive. CDR3s include the opening cysteine and the closing phenylalanine or tryptophan.

v_call	j_call	cdr3_aa
TRBV4-3	.	CASSQFMQGAGEQYF
TRBV18	TRBJ1-6	CASSPFDLGNSPLHF
TRBV5-1	TRBJ2-7	CASSPPVTYEQYF
TRBV27	TRBJ1-1	CASSSLQGMNTEAFF
TRBV19	TRBJ1-2	CASSPKGRDRRSYTF
TRBV5-1	TRBJ2-1	CASSLLTGPYNEQFF
TRBV5-1	TRBJ2-1	CASSVTGGGGNEQFF
TRBV7-2	TRBJ1-3	CASSAGGDFSGNTIYF
TRBV7-8	TRBJ1-1	CASSLRRGQTFMNTEAFF
TRBV2	TRBJ1-2	CASSRTGSGYTF
TRBV18	TRBJ1-1	CASSPFPSDTEAFF
TRBV7-9	TRBJ2-5	CASSPPRDRGEETQYF